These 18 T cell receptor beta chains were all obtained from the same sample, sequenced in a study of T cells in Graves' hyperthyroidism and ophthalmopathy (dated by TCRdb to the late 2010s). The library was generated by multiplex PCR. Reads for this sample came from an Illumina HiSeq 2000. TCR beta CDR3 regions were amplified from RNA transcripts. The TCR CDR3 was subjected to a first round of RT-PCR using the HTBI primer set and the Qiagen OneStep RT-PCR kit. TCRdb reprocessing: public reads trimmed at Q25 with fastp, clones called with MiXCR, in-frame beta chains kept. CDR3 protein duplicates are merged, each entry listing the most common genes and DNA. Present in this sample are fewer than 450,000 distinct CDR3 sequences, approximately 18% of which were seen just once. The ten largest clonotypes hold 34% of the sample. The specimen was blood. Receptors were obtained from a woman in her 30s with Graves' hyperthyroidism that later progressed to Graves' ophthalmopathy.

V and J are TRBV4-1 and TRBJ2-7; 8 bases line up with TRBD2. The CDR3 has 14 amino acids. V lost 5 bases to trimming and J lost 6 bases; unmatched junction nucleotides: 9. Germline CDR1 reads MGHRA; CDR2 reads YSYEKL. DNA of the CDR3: TGCGCCAGCAGCAACCGAGCGGGGGAGGTCGAGCAGTACTTC. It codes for CASSNRAGEVEQYF.

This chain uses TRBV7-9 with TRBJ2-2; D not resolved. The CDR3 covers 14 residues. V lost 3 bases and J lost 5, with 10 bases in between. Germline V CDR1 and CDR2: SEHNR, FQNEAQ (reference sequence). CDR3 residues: CASSFSVTTGELFF. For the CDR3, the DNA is TGTGCCAGCAGCTTCTCAGTGACAACCGGGGAGCTGTTTTTT.

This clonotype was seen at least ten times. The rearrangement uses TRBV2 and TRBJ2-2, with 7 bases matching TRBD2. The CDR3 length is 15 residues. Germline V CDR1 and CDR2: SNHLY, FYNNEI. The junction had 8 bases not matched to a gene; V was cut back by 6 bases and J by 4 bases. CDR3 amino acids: CASRGSSGGTGELFF. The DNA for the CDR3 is TGTGCCAGCAGGGGGTCTAGCGGCGGCACCGGGGAGCTGTTTTTT.

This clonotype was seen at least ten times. CDR3 amino acids: CATSRDFTGGPDTQYF. The CDR3 DNA follows: TGTGCCACCAGCAGAGATTTTACAGGGGGCCCCGATACGCAGTATTTT. The rearrangement joins TRBV15 to TRBJ2-3, with 9 bases aligning to TRBD1. The germline V gene encodes CDR1 LNHNV and CDR2 YYDKDF (reference sequence). Unmatched junction bases numbered 7, after V lost 0 bases and J lost 6 bases. CDR3 size: 16 residues.

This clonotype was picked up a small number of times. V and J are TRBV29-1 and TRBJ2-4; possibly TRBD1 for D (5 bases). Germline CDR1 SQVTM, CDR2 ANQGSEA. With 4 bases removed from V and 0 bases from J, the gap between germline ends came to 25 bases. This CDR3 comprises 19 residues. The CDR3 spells CSVGRVMGRVRIAKNIQYF. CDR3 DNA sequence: TGCAGCGTTGGACGGGTGATGGGCAGGGTGAGAATAGCCAAAAACATTCAGTACTTC.

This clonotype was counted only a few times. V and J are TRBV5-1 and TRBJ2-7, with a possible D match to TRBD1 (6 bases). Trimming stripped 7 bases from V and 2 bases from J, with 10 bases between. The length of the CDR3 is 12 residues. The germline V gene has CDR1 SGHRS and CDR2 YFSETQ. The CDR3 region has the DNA TGCGCCAGCCAGGACAGCACCTACGAGCAGTACTTC. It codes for CASQDSTYEQYF.

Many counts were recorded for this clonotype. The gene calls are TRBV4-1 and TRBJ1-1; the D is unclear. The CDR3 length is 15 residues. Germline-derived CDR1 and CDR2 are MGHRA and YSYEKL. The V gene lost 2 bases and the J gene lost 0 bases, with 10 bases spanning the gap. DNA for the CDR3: TGCGCCAGCAGCCAATACGCACAAATGAACACTGAAGCTTTCTTT. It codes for CASSQYAQMNTEAFF.

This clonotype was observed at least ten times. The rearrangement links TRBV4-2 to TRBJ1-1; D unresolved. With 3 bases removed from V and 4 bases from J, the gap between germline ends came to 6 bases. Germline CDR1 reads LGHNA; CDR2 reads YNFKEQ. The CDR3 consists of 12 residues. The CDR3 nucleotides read TGTGCCAGCAGCCATGTTGGCACTGAAGCTTTCTTT. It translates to CASSHVGTEAFF.

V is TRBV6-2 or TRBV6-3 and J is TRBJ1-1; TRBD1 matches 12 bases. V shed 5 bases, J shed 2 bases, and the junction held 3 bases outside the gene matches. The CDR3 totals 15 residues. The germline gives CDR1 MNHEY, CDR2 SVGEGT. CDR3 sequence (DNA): TGTGCCAGCAGTGGGGGGACAGGGGGCAACACTGAAGCTTTCTTT. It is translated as CASSGGTGGNTEAFF.

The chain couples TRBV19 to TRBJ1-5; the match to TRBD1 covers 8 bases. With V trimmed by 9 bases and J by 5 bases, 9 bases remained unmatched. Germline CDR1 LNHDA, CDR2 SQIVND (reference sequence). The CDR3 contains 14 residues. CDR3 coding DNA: TGTGCCAGCGGGGGGACAGGCGGCTATCAGCCCCAGCATTTT. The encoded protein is CASGGTGGYQPQHF.

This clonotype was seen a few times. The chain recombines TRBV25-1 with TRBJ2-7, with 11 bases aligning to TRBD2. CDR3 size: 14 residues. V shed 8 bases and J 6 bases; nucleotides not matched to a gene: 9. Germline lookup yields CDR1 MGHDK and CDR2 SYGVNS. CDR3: CASSTGTSGAEQYF. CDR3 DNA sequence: TGTGCCAGCTCCACCGGGACTAGCGGAGCCGAGCAGTACTTC.

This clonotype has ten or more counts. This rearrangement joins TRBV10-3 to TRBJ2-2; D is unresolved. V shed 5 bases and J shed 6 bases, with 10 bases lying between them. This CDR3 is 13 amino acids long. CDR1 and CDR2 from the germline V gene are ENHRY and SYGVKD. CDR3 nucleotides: TGTGCCATCAGTTCCCTGAGTGCCGGGGAGCTGTTTTTT. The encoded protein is CAISSLSAGELFF.

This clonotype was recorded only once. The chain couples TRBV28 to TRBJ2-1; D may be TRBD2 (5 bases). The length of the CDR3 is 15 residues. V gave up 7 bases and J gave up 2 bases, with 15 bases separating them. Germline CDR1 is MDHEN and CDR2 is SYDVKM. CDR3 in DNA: TGTGCCAGCAACCTCGGAGGAGCAGCCTACAATGAGCAGTTCTTC. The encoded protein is CASNLGGAAYNEQFF. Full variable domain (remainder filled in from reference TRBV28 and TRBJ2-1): DVKVTQSSRYLVKRTGEKVFLECVQDMDHENMFWYRQDPGLGLRLIYFSYDVKMKEKGDIPEGYSVSREKKERFSLILESASTNQTSMYLCASNLGGAAYNEQFFGPGTRLTVL.

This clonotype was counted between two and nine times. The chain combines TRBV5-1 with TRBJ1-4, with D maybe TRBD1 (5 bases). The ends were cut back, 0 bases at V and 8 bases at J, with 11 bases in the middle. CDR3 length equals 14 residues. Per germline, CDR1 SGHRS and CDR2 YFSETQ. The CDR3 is CASSLVGEEEKLFF. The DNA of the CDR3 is TGCGCCAGCAGCTTGGTAGGGGAAGAGGAAAAACTGTTTTTT.

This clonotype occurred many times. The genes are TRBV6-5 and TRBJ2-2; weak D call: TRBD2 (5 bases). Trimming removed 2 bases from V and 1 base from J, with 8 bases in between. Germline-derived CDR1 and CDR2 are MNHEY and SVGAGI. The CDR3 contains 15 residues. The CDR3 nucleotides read TGTGCCAGCAGTTACGCCGGGATGAACACCGGGGAGCTGTTTTTT. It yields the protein CASSYAGMNTGELFF.

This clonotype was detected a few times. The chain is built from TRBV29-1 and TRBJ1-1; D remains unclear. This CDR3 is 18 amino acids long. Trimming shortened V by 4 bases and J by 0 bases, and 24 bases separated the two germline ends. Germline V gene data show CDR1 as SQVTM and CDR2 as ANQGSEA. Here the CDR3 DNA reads TGCAGCGTTGGGGGTGAGAGCCGAGAACCCCTACTGAACACTGAAGCTTTCTTT. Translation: CSVGGESREPLLNTEAFF.

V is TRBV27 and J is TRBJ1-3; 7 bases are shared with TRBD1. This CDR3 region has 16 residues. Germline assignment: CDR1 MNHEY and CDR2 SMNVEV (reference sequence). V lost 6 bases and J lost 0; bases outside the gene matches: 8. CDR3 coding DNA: TGTGCCAGCAGATTAACAGGGGCCCTCTCTGGAAACACCATATATTTT. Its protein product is CASRLTGALSGNTIYF.

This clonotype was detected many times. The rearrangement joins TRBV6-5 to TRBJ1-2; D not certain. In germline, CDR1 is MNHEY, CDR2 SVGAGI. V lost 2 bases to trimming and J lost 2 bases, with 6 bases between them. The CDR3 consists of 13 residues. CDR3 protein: CASSYELNYGYTF. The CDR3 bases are TGTGCCAGCAGTTACGAACTAAACTATGGCTACACCTTC.